Described below is a single T cell receptor (beta chain) sequence and its context. This sample stems from a study of T-cell memory formation after mild COVID-19. TCRdb analysed the 5' RACE reads with MiXCR anew, one entry per CDR3 protein. In the table there are tens of thousands of distinct CDR3 sequences, less than 15% of which are singletons. The J segment lost 11 bases and the V segment lost 5 bases, leaving 13 bases of the junction unmatched. The germline gives CDR1 SGHTA, CDR2 FQGNSA. The CDR3 runs to 16 residues. Material for sequencing was PBMCs or a T cell subset sorted from them (not recorded which). This clonotype originated in a man younger than 30 who had mild COVID-19 (a few samples of this study predate the infection). Cell type and time point are not known. This chain uses TRBV7-2 with TRBJ2-3, with 13 bases that match TRBD2. In nucleotides, the CDR3 is TGTGCCAGCAGCCCGATCGGACTAGCGGGGGCGAGGGAGCAGTATTTT. This encodes CASSPIGLAGAREQYF.